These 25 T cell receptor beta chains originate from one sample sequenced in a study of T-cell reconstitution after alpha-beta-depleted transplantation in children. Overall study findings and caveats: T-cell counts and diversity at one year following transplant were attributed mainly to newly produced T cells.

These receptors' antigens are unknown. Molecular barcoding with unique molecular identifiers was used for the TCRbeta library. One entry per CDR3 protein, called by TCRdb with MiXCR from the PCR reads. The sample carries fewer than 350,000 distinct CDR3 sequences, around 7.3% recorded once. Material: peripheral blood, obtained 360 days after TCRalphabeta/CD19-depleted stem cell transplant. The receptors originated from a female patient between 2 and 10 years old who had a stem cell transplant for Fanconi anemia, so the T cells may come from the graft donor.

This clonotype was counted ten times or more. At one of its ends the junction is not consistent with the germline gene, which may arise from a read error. The CDR3 region is CASSDSGTVAHDFHF. CDR3 in DNA: TGCGCCAGCAGTGACTCCGGGACAGTTGCCCACGACTTCCATTTC. The chain is built from TRBV10-2 and TRBJ2-4; TRBD1 aligns across 7 bases. Germline CDR1 WSHSY, CDR2 SAAADI. This CDR3 spans 15 amino acids.

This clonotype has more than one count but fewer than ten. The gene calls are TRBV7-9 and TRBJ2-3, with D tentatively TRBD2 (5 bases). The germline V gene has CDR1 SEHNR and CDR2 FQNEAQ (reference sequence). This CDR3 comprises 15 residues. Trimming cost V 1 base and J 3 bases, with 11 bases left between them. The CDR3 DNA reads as TGTGCCAGCAGCTTAGGGCTCCCGGGGACAGATACGCAGTATTTT. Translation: CASSLGLPGTDTQYF.

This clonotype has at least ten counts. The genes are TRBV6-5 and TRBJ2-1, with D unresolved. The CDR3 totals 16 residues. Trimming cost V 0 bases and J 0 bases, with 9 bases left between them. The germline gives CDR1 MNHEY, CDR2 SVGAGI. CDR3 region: CASSYSVIYSYNEQFF. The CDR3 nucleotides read TGTGCCAGCAGTTACTCGGTGATTTACTCCTACAATGAGCAGTTCTTC.

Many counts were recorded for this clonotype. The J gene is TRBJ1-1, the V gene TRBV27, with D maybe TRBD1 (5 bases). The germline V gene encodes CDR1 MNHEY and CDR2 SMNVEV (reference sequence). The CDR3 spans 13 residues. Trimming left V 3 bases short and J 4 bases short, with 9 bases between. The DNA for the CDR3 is TGTGCCAGCAGTTTGGGGCAGGCCACTGAAGCTTTCTTT. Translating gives CASSLGQATEAFF.

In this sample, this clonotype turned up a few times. CDR3 DNA sequence: TGTGCCAGCAGCCTCTACAGGGGGATATCTAACTATGGCTACACCTTC. Translating it yields CASSLYRGISNYGYTF. The chain links TRBV3-1 to TRBJ1-2, with TRBD1 matching 8 bases. V shed 4 bases, J shed 0 bases, and the junction held 7 bases outside the gene matches. Germline-derived CDR1 and CDR2 are LGHDT and YNNKEL (reference sequence). The CDR3 has 16 amino acids.

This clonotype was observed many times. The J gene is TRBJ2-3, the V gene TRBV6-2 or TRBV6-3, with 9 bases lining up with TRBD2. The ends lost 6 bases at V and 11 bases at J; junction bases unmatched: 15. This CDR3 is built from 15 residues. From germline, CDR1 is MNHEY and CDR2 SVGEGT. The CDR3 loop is CASSISGGPGLGQYF. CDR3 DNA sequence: TGTGCCAGCAGCATTAGCGGGGGTCCTGGTTTGGGGCAGTATTTT.

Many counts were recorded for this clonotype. CDR3 bases: TGTGCCAGCAGTTTTTTAAGGGGGCGGACGAACACTGAAGCTTTCTTT. Its protein product is CASSFLRGRTNTEAFF. V and J are TRBV12-3 or TRBV12-4 and TRBJ1-1; 7 positions match TRBD1. V was pared by 3 bases and J by 1 base, with 8 bases of the junction left unmatched. There are 16 residues in the CDR3.

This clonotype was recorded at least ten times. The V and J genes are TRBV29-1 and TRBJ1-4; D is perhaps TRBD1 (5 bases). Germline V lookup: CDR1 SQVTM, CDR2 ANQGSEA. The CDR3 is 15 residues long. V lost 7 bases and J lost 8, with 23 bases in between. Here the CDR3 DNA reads TGCAGCGGCCGAGCGATGGGACTTCATTCGGAAAAACTGTTTTTT. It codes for CSGRAMGLHSEKLFF.

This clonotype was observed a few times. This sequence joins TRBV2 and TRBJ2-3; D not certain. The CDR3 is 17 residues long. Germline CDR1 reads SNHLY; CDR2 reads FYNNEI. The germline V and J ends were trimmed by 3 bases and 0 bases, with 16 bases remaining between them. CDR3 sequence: CASSEGLPNTSTDTQYF. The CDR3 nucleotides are TGTGCCAGCAGTGAGGGCCTCCCAAACACCAGCACAGATACGCAGTATTTT.

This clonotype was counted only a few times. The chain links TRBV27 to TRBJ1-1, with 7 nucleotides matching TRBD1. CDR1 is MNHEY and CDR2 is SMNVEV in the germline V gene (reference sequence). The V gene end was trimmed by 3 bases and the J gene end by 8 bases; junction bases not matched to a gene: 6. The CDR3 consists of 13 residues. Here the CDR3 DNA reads TGTGCCAGCAGTTTCTACACAGGGGCGGAAGCTTTCTTT. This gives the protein CASSFYTGAEAFF.

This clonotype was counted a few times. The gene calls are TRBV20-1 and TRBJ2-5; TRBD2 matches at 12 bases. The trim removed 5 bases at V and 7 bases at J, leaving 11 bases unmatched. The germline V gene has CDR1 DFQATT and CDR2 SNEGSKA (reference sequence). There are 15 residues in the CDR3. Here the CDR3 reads CSAATSGGTGGTQYF. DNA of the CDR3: TGCAGTGCTGCTACTAGCGGGGGGACGGGTGGGACCCAGTACTTC.

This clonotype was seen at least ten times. CDR3 nucleotides: TGCAGTGCTAGATATCAGCCCCAGCATTTT. Residues: CSARYQPQHF. The chain employs TRBV20-1 and TRBJ1-5; D is uncertain. The length of the CDR3 is 10 residues. The germline V gene has CDR1 DFQATT and CDR2 SNEGSKA (reference sequence). Trimming stripped 2 bases from V and 5 bases from J, with 1 base between.

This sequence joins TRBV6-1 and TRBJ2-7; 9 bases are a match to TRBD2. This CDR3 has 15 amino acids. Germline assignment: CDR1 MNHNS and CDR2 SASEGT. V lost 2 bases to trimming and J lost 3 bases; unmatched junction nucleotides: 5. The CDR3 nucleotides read TGTGCCAGCAGTGAATCCCCTAGCGGGATCTACGAGCAGTACTTC. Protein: CASSESPSGIYEQYF.

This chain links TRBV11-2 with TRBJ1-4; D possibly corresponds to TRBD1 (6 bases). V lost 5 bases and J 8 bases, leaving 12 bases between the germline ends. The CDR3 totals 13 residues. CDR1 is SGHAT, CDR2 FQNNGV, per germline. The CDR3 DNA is TGTGCCAGCAGCGTCATACAGGGAGAAAAACTGTTTTTT. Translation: CASSVIQGEKLFF.

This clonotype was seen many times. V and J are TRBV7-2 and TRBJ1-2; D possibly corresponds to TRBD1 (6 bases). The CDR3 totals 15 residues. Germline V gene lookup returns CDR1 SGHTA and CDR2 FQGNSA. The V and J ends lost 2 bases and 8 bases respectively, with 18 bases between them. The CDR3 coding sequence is TGTGCCAGCAGCTTAAAACTGGGGGGGGCATCCGGCTACACCTTC. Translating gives CASSLKLGGASGYTF.

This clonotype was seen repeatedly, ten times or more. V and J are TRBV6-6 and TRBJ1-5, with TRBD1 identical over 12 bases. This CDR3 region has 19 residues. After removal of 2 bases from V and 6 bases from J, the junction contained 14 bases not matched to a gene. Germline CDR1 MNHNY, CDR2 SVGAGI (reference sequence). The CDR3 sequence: CASSYPTGTGGVGGQPQHF. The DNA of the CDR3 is TGTGCCAGCAGTTACCCGACAGGGACAGGGGGCGTAGGGGGTCAGCCCCAGCATTTT.

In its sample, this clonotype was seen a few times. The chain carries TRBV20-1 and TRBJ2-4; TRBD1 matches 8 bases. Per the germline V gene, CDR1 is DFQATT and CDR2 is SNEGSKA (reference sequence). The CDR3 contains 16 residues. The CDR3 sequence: CGIAGGTGITKNIQYF. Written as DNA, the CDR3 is TGCGGGATCGCAGGGGGCACAGGGATTACCAAAAACATTCAGTACTTC.

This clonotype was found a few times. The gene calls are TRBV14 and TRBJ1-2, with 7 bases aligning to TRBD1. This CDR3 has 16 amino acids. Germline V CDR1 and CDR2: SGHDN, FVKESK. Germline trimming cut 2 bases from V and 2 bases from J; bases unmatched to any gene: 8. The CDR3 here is CASSQRWDRINYGYTF. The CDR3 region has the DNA TGTGCCAGCAGCCAAAGATGGGACAGAATCAACTATGGCTACACCTTC. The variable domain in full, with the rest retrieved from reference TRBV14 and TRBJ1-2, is EAGVTQFPSHSVIEKGQTVTLRCDPISGHDNLYWYRRVMGKEIKFLLHFVKESKQDESGMPNNRFLAERTGGTYSTLKVQPAELEDSGVYFCASSQRWDRINYGYTFGSGTRLTVV.

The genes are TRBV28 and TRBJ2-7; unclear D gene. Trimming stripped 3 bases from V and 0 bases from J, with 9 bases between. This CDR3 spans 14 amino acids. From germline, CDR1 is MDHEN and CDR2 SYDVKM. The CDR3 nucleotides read TGTGCCAGCAGTTTTGGTTCCGGCTCCTACGAGCAGTACGTC. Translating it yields CASSFGSGSYEQYV.

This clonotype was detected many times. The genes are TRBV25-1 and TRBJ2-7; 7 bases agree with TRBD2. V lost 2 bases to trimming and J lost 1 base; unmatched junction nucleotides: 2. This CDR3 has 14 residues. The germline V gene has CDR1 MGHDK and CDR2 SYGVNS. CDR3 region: CASSEMGGSYEQYF. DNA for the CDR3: TGTGCCAGCAGTGAAATGGGGGGGTCCTACGAGCAGTACTTC.

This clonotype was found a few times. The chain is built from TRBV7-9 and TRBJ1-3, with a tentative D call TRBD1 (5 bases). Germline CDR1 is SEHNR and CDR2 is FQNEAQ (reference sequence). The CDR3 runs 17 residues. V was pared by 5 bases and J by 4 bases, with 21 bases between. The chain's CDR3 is CASSNLPRGGGGNTIYF. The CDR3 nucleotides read TGTGCCAGCAGCAATTTGCCTAGGGGAGGTGGCGGAAACACCATATATTTT.

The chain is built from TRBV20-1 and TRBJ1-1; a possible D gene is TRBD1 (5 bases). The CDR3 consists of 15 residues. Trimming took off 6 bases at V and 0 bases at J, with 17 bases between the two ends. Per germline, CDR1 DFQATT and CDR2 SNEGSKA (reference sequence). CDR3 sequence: CSAGDGWGLNTEAFF. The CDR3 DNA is TGCAGTGCAGGGGACGGATGGGGTCTGAACACTGAAGCTTTCTTT.

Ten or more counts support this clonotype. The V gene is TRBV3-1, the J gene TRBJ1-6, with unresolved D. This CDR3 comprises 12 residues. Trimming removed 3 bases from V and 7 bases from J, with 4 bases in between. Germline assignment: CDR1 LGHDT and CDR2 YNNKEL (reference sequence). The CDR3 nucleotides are TGTGCCAGCAGCCACGCCAATTCACCCCTCCACTTT. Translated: CASSHANSPLHF. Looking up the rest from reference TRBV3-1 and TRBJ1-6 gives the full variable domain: DTAVSQTPKYLVTQMGNDKSIKCEQNLGHDTMYWYKQDSKKFLKIMFSYNNKELIINETVPNRFSPKSPDKAHLNLHINSLELGDSAVYFCASSHANSPLHFGNGTRLTVT.

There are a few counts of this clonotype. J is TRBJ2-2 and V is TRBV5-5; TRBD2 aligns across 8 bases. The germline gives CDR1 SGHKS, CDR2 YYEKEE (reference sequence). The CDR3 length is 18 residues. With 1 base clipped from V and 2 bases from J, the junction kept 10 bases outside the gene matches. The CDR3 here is CASSLYLGGGTNTGELFF. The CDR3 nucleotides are TGTGCCAGCAGCTTGTATTTAGGCGGGGGGACAAACACCGGGGAGCTGTTTTTT.

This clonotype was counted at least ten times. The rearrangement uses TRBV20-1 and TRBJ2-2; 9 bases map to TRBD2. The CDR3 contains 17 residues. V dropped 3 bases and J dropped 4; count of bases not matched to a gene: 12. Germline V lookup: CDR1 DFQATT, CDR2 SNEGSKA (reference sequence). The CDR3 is CSASLKSGTSFTGELFF. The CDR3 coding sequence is TGCAGTGCTAGCCTCAAATCCGGGACTAGCTTCACCGGGGAGCTGTTTTTT.